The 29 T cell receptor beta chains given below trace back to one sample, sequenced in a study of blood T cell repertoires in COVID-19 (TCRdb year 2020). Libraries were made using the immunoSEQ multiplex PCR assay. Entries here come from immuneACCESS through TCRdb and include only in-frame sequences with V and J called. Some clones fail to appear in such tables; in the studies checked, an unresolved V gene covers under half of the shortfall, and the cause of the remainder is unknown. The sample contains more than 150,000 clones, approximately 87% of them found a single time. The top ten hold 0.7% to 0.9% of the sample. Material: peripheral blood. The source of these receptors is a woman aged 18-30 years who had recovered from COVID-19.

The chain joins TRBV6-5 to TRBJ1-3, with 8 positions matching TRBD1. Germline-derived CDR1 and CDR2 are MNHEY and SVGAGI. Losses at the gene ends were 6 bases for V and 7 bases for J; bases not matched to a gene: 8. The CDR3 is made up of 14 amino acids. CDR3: CASSYHGQGNTIYF. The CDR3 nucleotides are TGTGCCAGCAGCTACCATGGACAGGGCAACACCATATATTTT.

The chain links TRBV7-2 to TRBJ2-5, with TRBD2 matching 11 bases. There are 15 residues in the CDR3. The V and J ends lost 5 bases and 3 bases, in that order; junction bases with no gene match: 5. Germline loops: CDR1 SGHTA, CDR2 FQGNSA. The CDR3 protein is CASSTQLAGEETQYF. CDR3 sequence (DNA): TGTGCCAGCAGCACCCAACTAGCGGGAGAAGAGACCCAGTACTTC.

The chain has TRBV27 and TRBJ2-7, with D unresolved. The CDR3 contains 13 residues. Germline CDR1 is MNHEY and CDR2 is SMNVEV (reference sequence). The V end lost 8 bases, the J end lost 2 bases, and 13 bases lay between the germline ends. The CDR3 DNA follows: TGTGCCAGCCGCAGCCTAGGCCCCTACGAGCAGTACTTC. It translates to CASRSLGPYEQYF.

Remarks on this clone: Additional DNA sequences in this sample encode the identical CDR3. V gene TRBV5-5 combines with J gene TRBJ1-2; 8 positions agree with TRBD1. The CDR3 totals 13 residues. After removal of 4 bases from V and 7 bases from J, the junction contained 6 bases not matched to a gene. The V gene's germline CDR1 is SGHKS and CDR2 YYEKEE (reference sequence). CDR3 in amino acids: CASSLDRAGGYTF. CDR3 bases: TGTGCCAGCAGCCTGGACAGGGCTGGTGGCTACACCTTC.

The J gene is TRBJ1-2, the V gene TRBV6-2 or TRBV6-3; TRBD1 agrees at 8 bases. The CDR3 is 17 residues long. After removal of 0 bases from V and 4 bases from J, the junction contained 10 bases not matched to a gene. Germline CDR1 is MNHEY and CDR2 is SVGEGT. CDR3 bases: TGTGCCAGCAGTTACTCGATCCAGGGGGCGTATTTCTATGGCTACACCTTC. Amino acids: CASSYSIQGAYFYGYTF.

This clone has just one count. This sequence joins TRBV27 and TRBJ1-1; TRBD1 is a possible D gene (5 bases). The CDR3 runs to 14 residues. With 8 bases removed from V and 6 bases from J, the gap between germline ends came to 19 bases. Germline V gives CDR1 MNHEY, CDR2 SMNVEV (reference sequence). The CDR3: CASSLTSGRAEAFF. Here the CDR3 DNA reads TGTGCCAGCTCCCTAACGTCAGGGCGTGCTGAAGCTTTCTTT.

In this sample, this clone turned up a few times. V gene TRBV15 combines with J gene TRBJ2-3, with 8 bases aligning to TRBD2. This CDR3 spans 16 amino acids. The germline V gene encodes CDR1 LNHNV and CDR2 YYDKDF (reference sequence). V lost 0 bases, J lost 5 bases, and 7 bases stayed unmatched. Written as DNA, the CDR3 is TGTGCCACCAGCAGAGACGTAGCGGGACGTGGAGATACGCAGTATTTT. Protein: CATSRDVAGRGDTQYF.

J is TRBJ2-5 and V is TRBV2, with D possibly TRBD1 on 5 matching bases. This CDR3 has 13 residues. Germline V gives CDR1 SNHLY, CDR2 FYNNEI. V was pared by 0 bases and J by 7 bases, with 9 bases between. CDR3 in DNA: TGTGCCAGCAGTGAAGCGCACGACAGGACCCAGTACTTC. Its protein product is CASSEAHDRTQYF.

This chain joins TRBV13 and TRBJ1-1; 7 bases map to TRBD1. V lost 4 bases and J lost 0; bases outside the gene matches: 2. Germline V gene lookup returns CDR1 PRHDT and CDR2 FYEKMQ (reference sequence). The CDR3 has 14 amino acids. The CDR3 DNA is TGTGCCAGCAGCTCGGGACAGTTGAACACTGAAGCTTTCTTT. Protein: CASSSGQLNTEAFF. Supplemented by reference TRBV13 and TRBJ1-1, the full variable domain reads AAGVIQSPRHLIKEKRETATLKCYPIPRHDTVYWYQQGPGQDPQFLISFYEKMQSDKGSIPDRFSAQQFSDYHSELNMSSLELGDSALYFCASSSGQLNTEAFFGQGTRLTVV.

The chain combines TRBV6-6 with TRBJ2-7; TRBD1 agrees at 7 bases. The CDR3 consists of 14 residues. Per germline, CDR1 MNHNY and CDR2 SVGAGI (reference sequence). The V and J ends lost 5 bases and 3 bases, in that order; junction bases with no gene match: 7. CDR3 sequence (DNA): TGTGCCAGCAGTCGAGGGGACAGCAACTACGAGCAGTACGTC. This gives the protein CASSRGDSNYEQYV.

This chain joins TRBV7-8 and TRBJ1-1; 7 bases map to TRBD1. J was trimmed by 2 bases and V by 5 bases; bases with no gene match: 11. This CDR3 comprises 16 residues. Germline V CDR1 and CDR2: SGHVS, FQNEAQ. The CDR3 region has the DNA TGTGCCAGCAGCCCGACACGGGGACAGTCAAACACTGAAGCTTTCTTT. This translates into CASSPTRGQSNTEAFF.

CDR3 region: CSARAGEGYTF. CDR3 sequence (DNA): TGCAGTGCTAGAGCCGGGGAAGGCTACACCTTC. The chain has TRBV20-1 and TRBJ1-2; no firm D call. CDR1 and CDR2 (germline): DFQATT, SNEGSKA (reference sequence). The V end was cut by 1 base, the J end by 8 bases, with 8 bases between. The CDR3 is 11 amino acids.

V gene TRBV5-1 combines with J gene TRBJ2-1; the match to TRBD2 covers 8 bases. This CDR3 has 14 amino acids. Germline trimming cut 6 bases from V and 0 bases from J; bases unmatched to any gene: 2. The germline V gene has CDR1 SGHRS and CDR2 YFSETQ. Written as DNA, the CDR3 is TGCGCCAGCACGGGAGGGAGCTCCTACAATGAGCAGTTCTTC. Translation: CASTGGSSYNEQFF.

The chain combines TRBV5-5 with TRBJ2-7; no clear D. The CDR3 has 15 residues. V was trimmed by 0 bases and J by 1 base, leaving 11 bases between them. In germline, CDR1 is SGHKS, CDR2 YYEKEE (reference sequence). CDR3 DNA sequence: TGTGCCAGCAGCTTGGGCGGATCCATATCCTACGAGCAGTACGTC. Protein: CASSLGGSISYEQYV.

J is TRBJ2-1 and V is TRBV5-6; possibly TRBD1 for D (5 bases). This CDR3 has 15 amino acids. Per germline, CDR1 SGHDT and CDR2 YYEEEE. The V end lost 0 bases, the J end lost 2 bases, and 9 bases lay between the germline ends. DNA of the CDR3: TGTGCCAGCAGCTTGGGACAGAGAACCTACAATGAGCAGTTCTTC. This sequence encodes CASSLGQRTYNEQFF.

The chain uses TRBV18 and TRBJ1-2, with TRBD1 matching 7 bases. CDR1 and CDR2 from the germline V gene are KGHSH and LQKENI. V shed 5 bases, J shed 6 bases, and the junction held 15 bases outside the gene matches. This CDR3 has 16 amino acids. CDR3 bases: TGTGCCAGCTCATCAGGAAAGTTGACAGGGTCGGATGGCTACACCTTC. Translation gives CASSSGKLTGSDGYTF.

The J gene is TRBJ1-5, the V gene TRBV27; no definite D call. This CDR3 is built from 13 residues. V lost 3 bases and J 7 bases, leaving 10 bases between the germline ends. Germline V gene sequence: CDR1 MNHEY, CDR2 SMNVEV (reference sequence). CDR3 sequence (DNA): TGTGCCAGCAGTTTTGCTGGCGGGCAGCCCCAGCATTTT. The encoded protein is CASSFAGGQPQHF.

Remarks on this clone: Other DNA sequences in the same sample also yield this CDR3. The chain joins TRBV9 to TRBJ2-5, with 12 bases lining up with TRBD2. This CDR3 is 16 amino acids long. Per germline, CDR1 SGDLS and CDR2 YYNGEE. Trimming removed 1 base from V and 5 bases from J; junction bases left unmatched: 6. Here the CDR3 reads CASSVSSGGAGETQYF. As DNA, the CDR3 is TGTGCCAGCAGCGTATCTAGCGGGGGGGCCGGGGAGACCCAGTACTTC.

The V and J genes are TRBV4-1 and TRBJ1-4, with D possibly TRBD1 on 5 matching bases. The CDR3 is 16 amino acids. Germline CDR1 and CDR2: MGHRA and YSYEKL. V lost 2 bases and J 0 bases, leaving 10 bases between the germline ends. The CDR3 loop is CASSQWDSATNEKLFF. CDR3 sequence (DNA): TGCGCCAGCAGCCAATGGGACTCGGCAACTAATGAAAAACTGTTTTTT.

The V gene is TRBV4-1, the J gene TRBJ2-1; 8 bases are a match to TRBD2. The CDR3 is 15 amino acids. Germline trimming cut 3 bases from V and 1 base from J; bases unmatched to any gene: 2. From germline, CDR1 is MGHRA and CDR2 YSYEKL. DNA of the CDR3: TGCGCCAGCAGCCACGTAGCGGGGTCCTACAATGAGCAGTTCTTC. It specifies CASSHVAGSYNEQFF.

The CDR3 sequence is CASDGEKNTGELFF. The DNA for the CDR3 is TGTGCCAGTGACGGGGAGAAGAACACCGGGGAGCTGTTTTTT. This chain uses TRBV6-5 with TRBJ2-2; D may be TRBD2 (5 bases). V was shortened by 9 bases and J by 1 base, with 12 bases between the two germline ends. CDR1 is MNHEY, CDR2 SVGAGI, per germline. The CDR3 is 14 residues long.

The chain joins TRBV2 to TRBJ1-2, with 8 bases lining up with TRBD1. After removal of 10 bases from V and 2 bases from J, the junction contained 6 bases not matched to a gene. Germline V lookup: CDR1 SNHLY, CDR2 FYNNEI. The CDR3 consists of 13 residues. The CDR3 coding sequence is TGTGCCAATTCGAACAGGGGGAACTATGGCTACACCTTC. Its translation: CANSNRGNYGYTF.

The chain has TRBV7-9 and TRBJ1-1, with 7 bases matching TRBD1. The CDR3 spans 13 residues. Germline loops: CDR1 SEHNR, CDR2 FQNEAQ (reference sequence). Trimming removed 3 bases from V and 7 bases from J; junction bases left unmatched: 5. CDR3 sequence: CASSFRGKVEAFF. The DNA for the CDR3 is TGTGCCAGCAGCTTCAGGGGGAAAGTTGAAGCTTTCTTT.

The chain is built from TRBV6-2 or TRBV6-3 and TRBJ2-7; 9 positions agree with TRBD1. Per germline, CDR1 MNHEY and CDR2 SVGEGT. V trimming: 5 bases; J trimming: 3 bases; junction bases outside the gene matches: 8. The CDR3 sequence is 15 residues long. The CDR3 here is CASSQTGGAFYEQYF. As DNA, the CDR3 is TGTGCCAGCAGTCAAACAGGGGGCGCATTCTACGAGCAGTACTTC.

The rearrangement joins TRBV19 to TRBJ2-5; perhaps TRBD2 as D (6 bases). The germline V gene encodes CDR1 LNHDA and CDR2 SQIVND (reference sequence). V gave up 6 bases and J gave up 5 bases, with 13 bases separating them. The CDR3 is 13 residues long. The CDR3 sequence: CASRIGGSETQYF. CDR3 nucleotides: TGTGCCAGTAGAATCGGGGGTTCGGAGACCCAGTACTTC. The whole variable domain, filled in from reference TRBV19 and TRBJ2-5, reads DGGITQSPKYLFRKEGQNVTLSCEQNLNHDAMYWYRQDPGQGLRLIYYSQIVNDFQKGDIAEGYSVSREKKESFPLTVTSAQKNPTAFYLCASRIGGSETQYFGPGTRLLVL.

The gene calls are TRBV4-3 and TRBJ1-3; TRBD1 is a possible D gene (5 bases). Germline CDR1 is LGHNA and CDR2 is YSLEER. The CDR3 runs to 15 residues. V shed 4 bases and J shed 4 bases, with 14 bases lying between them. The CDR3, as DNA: TGCGCCAGCAGCCTCACCGGGGGGTGGGGAAACACCATATATTTT. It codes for CASSLTGGWGNTIYF.

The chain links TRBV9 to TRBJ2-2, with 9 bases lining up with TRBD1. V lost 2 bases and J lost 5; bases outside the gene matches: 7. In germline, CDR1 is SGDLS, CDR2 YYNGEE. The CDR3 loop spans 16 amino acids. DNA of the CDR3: TGTGCCAGCAGCGTCGCCGGGACAGGGTCAACCGGGGAGCTGTTTTTT. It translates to CASSVAGTGSTGELFF. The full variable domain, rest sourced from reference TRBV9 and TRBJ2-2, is DSGVTQTPKHLITATGQRVTLRCSPRSGDLSVYWYQQSLDQGLQFLIQYYNGEERAKGNILERFSAQQFPDLHSELNLSSLELGDSALYFCASSVAGTGSTGELFFGEGSRLTVL.

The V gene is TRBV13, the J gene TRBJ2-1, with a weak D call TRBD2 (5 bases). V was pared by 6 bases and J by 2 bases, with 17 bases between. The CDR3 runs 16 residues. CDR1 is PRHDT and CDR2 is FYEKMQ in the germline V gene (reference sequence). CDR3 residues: CASRSPLAVTYNEQFF. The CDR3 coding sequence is TGTGCCAGCAGGAGCCCTCTAGCCGTAACCTACAATGAGCAGTTCTTC. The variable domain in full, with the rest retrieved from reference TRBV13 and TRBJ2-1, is AAGVIQSPRHLIKEKRETATLKCYPIPRHDTVYWYQQGPGQDPQFLISFYEKMQSDKGSIPDRFSAQQFSDYHSELNMSSLELGDSALYFCASRSPLAVTYNEQFFGPGTRLTVL.

DNA of the CDR3: TGTGCCAGGGGACAGGGGGAGGGCACAGATACGCAGTATTTT. This encodes CARGQGEGTDTQYF. This chain joins TRBV6-5 and TRBJ2-3; TRBD1 matches at 11 bases. Germline V gene data show CDR1 as MNHEY and CDR2 as SVGAGI. The CDR3 has 14 residues. Trimming removed 9 bases from V and 1 base from J; junction bases left unmatched: 3.